This section outlines one T cell receptor beta chain sequence together with its context. The V end lost 5 bases, the J end lost 0 bases, and 16 bases lay between the germline ends. This CDR3 has 16 amino acids. The germline V gene has CDR1 SGHTA and CDR2 FQGNSA. This specimen belongs to a study of blood T cell repertoires in COVID-19. About the research overall: Some COVID-19 samples were acute and others convalescent; all came from the United States, Italy and Spain. T cells, B-cell-depleted T cells, or PBMCs supplied cDNA or gDNA.

Under the authors' procedure: Quantification of nucleated cells was approximated via reference gene primer amplification. Profiled with immunoSEQ multiplex PCR; TCRdb holds only in-frame clones, not every one. V and J calls and clone size are as listed in that table; D and trimming were resolved from the DNA. The sample has about 15,000 clones; 60% to 80% are singletons. V and J are TRBV7-2 and TRBJ1-1, with D tentatively TRBD1 (5 bases). The sequencing sample was made of peripheral blood. This clonotype was sampled from a human donor in a cohort sampled during active COVID-19. DNA for the CDR3: TGTGCCAGCAGCGCCACAGGCAATCTTATGAACACTGAAGCTTTCTTT. It is translated as CASSATGNLMNTEAFF.